Given below is one T cell receptor beta chain in context. Produced via immunoSEQ multiplex PCR; TCRdb's table is partial and in-frame only. The repertoire includes approximately 30,000 clones, 85% to 95% of them detected once, and less than 0.75% sits in the top ten. The record originates from a study of lymphopenia after photon versus proton radiotherapy. Germline V gene data show CDR1 as ENHRY and CDR2 as SYGVKD. The CDR3 has 16 residues. V was cut by 4 bases and J by 2 bases, with 17 bases left in between. Sequenced material: peripheral blood, taken from a patient treated with photon-based radiotherapy. The genes are TRBV10-3 and TRBJ1-2; tentative D call: TRBD1 (5 bases). This sequence was found in a woman between 50 and 59 years old with cholangiocarcinoma. The CDR3 spells CAISVNPEGQNYGYTF. The CDR3 coding sequence is TGTGCCATCAGTGTGAACCCCGAGGGGCAGAACTATGGCTACACCTTC.